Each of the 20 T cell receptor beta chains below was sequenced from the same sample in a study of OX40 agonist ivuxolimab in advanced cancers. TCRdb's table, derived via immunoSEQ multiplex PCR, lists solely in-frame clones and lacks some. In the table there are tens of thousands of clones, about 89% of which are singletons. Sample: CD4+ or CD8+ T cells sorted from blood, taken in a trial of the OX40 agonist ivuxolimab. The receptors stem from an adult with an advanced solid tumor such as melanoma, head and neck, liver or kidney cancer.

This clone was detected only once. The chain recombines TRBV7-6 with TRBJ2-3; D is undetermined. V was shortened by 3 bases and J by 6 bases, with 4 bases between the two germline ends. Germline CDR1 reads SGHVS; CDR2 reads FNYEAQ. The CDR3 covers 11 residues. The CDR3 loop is CASSFIDTQYF. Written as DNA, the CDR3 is TGTGCCAGCAGCTTTATTGATACGCAGTATTTT.

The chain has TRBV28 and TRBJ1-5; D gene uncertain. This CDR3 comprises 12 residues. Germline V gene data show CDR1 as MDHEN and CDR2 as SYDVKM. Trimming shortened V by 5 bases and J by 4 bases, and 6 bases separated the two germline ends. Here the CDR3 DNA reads TGTGCCAGCAGTCTGGAGAATCAGCCCCAGCATTTT. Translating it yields CASSLENQPQHF.

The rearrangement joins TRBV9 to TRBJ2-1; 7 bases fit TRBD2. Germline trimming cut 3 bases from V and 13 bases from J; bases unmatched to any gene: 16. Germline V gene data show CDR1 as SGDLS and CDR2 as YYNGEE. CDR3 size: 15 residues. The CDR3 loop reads CASSASGTTRFAQFF. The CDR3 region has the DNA TGTGCCAGCAGCGCGAGCGGGACTACCCGCTTCGCCCAGTTCTTC.

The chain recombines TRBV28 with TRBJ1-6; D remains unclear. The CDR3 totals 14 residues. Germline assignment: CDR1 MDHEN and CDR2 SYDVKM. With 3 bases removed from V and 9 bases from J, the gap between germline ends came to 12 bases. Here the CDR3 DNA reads TGTGCCAGCAGTTTTGGAGTTTCGGGTTCACCCCTCCACTTT. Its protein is CASSFGVSGSPLHF. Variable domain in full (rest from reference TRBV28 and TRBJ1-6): DVKVTQSSRYLVKRTGEKVFLECVQDMDHENMFWYRQDPGLGLRLIYFSYDVKMKEKGDIPEGYSVSREKKERFSLILESASTNQTSMYLCASSFGVSGSPLHFGNGTRLTVT.

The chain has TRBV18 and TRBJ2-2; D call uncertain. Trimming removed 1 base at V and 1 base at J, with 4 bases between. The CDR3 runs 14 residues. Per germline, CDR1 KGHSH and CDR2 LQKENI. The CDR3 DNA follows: TGTGCCAGCTCACCACGGCAGAACACCGGGGAGCTGTTTTTT. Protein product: CASSPRQNTGELFF.

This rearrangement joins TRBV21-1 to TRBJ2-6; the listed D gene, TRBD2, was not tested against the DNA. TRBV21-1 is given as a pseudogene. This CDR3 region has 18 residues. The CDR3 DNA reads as TGTGCCAGCAGATGTGCCCTAGCTACACAAAGTCGGGCCAACGTCCTGACTTTC. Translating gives CASRCALATQSRANVLTF.

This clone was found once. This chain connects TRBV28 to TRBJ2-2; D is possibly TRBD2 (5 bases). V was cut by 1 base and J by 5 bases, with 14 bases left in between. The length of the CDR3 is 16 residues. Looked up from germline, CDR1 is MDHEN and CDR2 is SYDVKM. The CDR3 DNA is TGTGCCAGCAGTTTATATCGAGCGGATGGGACCGGGGAGCTGTTTTTT. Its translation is CASSLYRADGTGELFF.

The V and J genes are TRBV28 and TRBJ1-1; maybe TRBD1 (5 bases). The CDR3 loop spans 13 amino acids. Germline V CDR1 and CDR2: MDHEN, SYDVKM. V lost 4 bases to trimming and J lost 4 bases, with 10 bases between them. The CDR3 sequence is CASSSPGSTEAFF. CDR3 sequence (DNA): TGTGCCAGCAGTTCCCCAGGGTCCACTGAAGCTTTCTTT.

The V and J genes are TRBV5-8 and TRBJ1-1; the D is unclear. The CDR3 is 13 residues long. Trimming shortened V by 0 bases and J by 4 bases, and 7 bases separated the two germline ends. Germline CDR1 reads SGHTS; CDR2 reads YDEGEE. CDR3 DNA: TGTGCCAGCAGCTTGGAGAGGATCACTGAAGCTTTCTTT. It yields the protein CASSLERITEAFF.

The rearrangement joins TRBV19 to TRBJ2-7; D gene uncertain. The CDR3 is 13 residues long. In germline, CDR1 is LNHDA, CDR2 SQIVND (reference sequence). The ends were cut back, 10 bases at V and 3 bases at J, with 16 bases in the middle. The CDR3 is CATQDHAHYEQYF. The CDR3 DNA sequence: TGTGCCACTCAGGACCATGCCCACTACGAGCAGTACTTC.

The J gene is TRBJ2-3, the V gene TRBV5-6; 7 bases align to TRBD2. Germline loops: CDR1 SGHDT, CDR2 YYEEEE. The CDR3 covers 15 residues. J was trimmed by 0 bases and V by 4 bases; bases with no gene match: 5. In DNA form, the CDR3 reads TGTGCCAGCAGCAGGACTAGTTATAGCACAGATACGCAGTATTTT. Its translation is CASSRTSYSTDTQYF.

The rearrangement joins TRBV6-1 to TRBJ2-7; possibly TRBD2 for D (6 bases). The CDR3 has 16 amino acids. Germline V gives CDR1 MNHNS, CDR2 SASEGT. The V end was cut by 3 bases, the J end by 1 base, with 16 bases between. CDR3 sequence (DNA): TGTGCCAGCAGTGATAGGGGCGGGATTATATCCTACGAGCAGTACTTC. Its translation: CASSDRGGIISYEQYF.

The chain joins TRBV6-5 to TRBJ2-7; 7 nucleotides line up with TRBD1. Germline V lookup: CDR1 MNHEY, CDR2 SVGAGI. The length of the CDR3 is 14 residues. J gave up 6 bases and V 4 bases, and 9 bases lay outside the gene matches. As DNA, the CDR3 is TGTGCCAGCAGTTTGTCCCGACAGGGCAGCGAGCAGTACTTC. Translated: CASSLSRQGSEQYF.

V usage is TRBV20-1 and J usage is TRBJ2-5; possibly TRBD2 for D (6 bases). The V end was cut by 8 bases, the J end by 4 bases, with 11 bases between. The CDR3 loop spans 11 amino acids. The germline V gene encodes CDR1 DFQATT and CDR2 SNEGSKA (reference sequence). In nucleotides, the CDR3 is TGCAGTTCCGGGACTTTAGAGACCCAGTACTTC. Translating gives CSSGTLETQYF.

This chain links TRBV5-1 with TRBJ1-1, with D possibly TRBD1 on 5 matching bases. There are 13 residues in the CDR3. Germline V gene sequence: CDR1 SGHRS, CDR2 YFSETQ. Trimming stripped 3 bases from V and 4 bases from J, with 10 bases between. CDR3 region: CASSSPGFTEAFF. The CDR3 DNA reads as TGCGCCAGCAGCTCTCCAGGGTTCACTGAAGCTTTCTTT.

The CDR3 DNA reads TGTGCCAGCAGTTTAAGGGGGCTGGTGGGCAATCAGCCCCAGCATTTT. Residues: CASSLRGLVGNQPQHF. V and J are TRBV28 and TRBJ1-5; 7 bases fit TRBD1. The CDR3 contains 16 residues. The V and J ends lost 2 bases and 2 bases, in that order; junction bases with no gene match: 6. CDR1 and CDR2 from the germline V gene are MDHEN and SYDVKM.

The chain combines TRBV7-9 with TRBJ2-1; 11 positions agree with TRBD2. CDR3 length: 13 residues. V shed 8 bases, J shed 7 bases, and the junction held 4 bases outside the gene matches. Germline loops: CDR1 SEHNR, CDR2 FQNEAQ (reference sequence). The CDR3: CASGLAGGNEQFF. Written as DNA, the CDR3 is TGTGCCAGCGGCCTAGCGGGGGGTAATGAGCAGTTCTTC.

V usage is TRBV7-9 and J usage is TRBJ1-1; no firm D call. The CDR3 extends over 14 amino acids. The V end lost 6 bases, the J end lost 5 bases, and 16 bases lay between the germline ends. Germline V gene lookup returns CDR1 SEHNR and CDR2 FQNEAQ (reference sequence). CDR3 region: CASSLPNSGTEAFF. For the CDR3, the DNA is TGTGCCAGCAGTCTACCTAATTCGGGGACTGAAGCTTTCTTT.

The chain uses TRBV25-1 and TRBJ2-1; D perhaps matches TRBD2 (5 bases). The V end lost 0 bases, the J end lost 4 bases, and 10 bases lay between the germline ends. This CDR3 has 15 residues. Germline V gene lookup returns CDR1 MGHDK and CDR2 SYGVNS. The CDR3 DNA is TGTGCCAGCAGTGAATATAGGCGGGCGTACAATGAGCAGTTCTTC. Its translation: CASSEYRRAYNEQFF. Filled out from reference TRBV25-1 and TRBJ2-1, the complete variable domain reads EADIYQTPRYLVIGTGKKITLECSQTMGHDKMYWYQQDPGMELHLIHYSYGVNSTEKGDLSSESTVSRIRTEHFPLTLESARPSHTSQYLCASSEYRRAYNEQFFGPGTRLTVL.

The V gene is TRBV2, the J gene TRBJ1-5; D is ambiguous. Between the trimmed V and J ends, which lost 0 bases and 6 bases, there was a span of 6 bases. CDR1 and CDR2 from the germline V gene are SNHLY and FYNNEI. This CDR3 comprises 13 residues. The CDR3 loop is CASSEAPPQPQHF. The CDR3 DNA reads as TGTGCCAGCAGTGAAGCCCCCCCTCAGCCCCAGCATTTT.